This is a list of T cell receptor beta chains from one sample in a study of OX40 agonist ivuxolimab in advanced cancers. Repertoires were generated with immunoSEQ multiplex PCR, while TCRdb's copy carries only in-frame clones and drops some. The sample holds 40,000 to 45,000 clones, over 75% seen once. The sample was CD4+ or CD8+ T cells sorted from blood, taken in a trial of the OX40 agonist ivuxolimab. These TCRs come from an adult with an advanced solid tumor such as melanoma, head and neck, liver or kidney cancer. CDR3s include the opening cysteine and the closing phenylalanine or tryptophan. A D gene is named only where the DNA matches it firmly. Some rows mark clone size as missing; the rest say once, few, many or name a class of expanded clone.

v_gene,j_gene,abundance,d_gene,CDR3nt,CDR3aa
TRBV10-3,TRBJ1-2,-,TRBD1,TGTGCCATCAGTGAGTCGAACCAGGGGGCCTATGGCTACACCTTC,CAISESNQGAYGYTF
TRBV28,TRBJ2-4,-,-,TGTGCCAGCACAGGGCAGGGGTCGACGTCCAAAAACATTCAGTACTTC,CASTGQGSTSKNIQYF
TRBV5-4,TRBJ2-5,-,TRBD1,TGTGCCAGCAGTTCAGGACAGGGGGAAGAGACCCAGTACTTC,CASSSGQGEETQYF
TRBV30,TRBJ2-5,-,-,TGTGCCTGGAGTGTTCTTAGGGGGTTGGAGACCCAGTACTTC,CAWSVLRGLETQYF
TRBV6-6,TRBJ2-5,-,TRBD1,TGTGCCAGCAGTTACGCAACAGGGGGTGGGGAGACCCAGTACTTC,CASSYATGGGETQYF
TRBV19,TRBJ2-7,-,-,TGTGCCAGTAGTATAGTCGCGCGGGGACATTCTTACGAGCAGTACTTC,CASSIVARGHSYEQYF
TRBV9,TRBJ1-2,once,-,TGTGCCAGCAGCGTTACAACAGACTATGGCTACACCTTC,CASSVTTDYGYTF
TRBV19,TRBJ1-5,-,TRBD1,TGTGCCAGTAGTGGAACAGGGGTTGGCAATCAGCCCCAGCATTTT,CASSGTGVGNQPQHF
TRBV5-4,TRBJ1-2,-,TRBD1,TGTGCCAGCAGCCCGGGACAGGGGAATGGCTACACCTTC,CASSPGQGNGYTF
TRBV30,TRBJ1-1,-,-,TGTGCCTGGAGACTACTCATGAACACTGAAGCTTTCTTT,CAWRLLMNTEAFF
TRBV7-2,TRBJ2-2,-,-,TGTGCCAGCAGCCGATCGACTGCTGGATACACCGGGGAGCTGTTTTTT,CASSRSTAGYTGELFF
TRBV6-6,TRBJ2-7,-,-,TGTGCCAGCAGTACGGAGGGGTACGAGCAGTACTTC,CASSTEGYEQYF
TRBV19,TRBJ2-5,-,TRBD1,TGTGCCAGTAGTATAACAGGGGGCCTGGAGACCCAGTACTTC,CASSITGGLETQYF